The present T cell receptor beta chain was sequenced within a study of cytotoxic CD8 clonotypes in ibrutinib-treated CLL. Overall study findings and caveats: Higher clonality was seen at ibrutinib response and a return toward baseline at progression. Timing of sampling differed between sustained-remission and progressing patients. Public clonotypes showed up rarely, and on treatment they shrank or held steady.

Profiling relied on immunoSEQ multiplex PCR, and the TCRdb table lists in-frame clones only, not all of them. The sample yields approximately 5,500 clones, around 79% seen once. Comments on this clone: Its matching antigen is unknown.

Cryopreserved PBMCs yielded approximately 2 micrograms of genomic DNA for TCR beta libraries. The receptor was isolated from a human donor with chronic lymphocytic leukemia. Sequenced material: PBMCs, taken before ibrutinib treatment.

The CDR3 sequence: CASSPTGGGETQYF. The DNA of the CDR3 is TGTGCCAGCAGCCCGACAGGGGGAGGAGAGACCCAGTACTTC. The V gene is TRBV11-3, the J gene TRBJ2-5; 9 bases map to TRBD1. Germline lookup yields CDR1 SGHNT and CDR2 YENEEA. V lost 5 bases and J lost 4; bases outside the gene matches: 5. The CDR3 is made up of 14 amino acids.